This TCR beta chain was obtained from a study of T cell changes during pregnancy in multiple sclerosis. TCRdb's table, derived via immunoSEQ multiplex PCR, lists solely in-frame clones and lacks some. The sample yields under 75,000 clones, 75% to 95% seen once. The V gene's germline CDR1 is SEHNR and CDR2 FQNEAQ (reference sequence). Trimming removed 1 base from V and 0 bases from J, with 6 bases in between. The CDR3 consists of 15 residues. The receptor was isolated from a female donor in good health, enrolled as a control in a pregnancy study. The chain is built from TRBV7-9 and TRBJ1-4, with D hard to call. This material consisted of CD4+ T cells from peripheral blood mononuclear cells, taken after pregnancy. CDR3 sequence reads: CASSLDSPTNEKLFF. CDR3 DNA: TGTGCCAGCAGCTTAGACAGTCCAACTAATGAAAAACTGTTTTTT.